This record covers a single TCR beta chain. This specimen belongs to a study of blood T cell repertoires in COVID-19. Overall study: Material from acute and convalescent COVID-19 was sourced from the United States, Italy and Spain. The cDNA or gDNA used as material had been derived from T cells, B-cell-depleted T cells, or PBMCs.

The CDR3 runs to 12 residues. Deletions cut 7 bases from V and 9 bases from J, with 12 bases between. Germline values: CDR1 SNHLY, CDR2 FYNNEI. Authors' data handling: Reference gene primer amplification in the assay estimated nucleated cell counts. The method was immunoSEQ multiplex PCR; TCRdb's version includes in-frame clones alone and lacks a portion of them. D and trimming come from the DNA, and the V and J calls and clone size come from that table. The data show about 62,000 clones, approximately 79% seen once. Material for sequencing was peripheral blood. The chain joins TRBV2 to TRBJ2-2; the D gene is possibly TRBD2 (6 bases). This clonotype was sampled from a woman of 80 years or more with active or convalescent COVID-19. CDR3 protein: CASMEGHRELFF. Written as DNA, the CDR3 is TGTGCCAGCATGGAGGGGCACCGGGAGCTGTTTTTT. Supplemented by reference TRBV2 and TRBJ2-2, the full variable domain reads EPEVTQTPSHQVTQMGQEVILRCVPISNHLYFYWYRQILGQKVEFLVSFYNNEISEKSEIFDDQFSVERPDGSNFTLKIRSTKLEDSAMYFCASMEGHRELFFGEGSRLTVL.